The present entry profiles one TCR beta chain with its context. Its specificity is unknown. Sequencing of TCR beta was performed on blood CD8+ and CD4+ T cells. TEMRA cells were FACS-enriched, and CD8+ and CD4+ T cells were isolated negatively. The data were obtained in a study of CD8 T cells in Susac syndrome. Study conclusions and caveats: Susac-specific public clones were found in total CD8+ and CD8+ TEMRA repertoires, numbering under 20 and five, respectively. In TEMRA cells and active patients, CD8+ clonal expansion in Susac reached its peak.

Reverse transcription of roughly 0.45 to 1 ug RNA was carried out with random hexamers. TCRdb reprocessed the immunoSEQ multiplex PCR reads with MiXCR, giving one entry per CDR3 protein. The repertoire holds about 85,000 distinct CDR3 sequences, with roughly 94% as singletons. Sequencing was done on a sample of CD8+ T cells from PBMCs. This receptor was identified in a human donor with Susac syndrome.

CDR3 bases: TGTGCCAGCAGTGATACCAGGGCTCAGGGGATCGATGGCTACACCTTC. Its protein is CASSDTRAQGIDGYTF. V is TRBV2 and J is TRBJ1-2, with TRBD1 as a possible D gene (6 bases). The CDR3 totals 16 residues. V was shortened by 3 bases and J by 6 bases, with 20 bases between the two germline ends. Germline loops: CDR1 SNHLY, CDR2 FYNNEI.